A selection of T cell receptor beta chains follows, all from one sample in a study of blood T cell repertoires in COVID-19. Profiled with immunoSEQ multiplex PCR; TCRdb holds only in-frame clones, not every one. The sample contains around 180,000 clones, about 81% of which appear only once. Sequencing was carried out using peripheral blood. The receptors derive from a woman older than 75 with COVID-19, enrolled during active disease. Each CDR3 is given with its conserved first and last residue. D genes are given only for firm matches. Some rows have no size entry. The others give once, few or many, or a class for an expanded clone.

TRBJ1-4	few	TRBV18	-	TGTGCCAGCAGCGGGCCCCTCCTGGAGGGTCAAAAACTGTTTTTT	CASSGPLLEGQKLFF
TRBJ2-5	-	TRBV19	-	TGTGCCAGTAGTATTACAGGACAAGAGACCCAGTACTTC	CASSITGQETQYF
TRBJ2-3	-	TRBV7-9	-	TGTGCCAGCAGCTTATATATAGGGCCGGGGACAGATACGCAGTATTTT	CASSLYIGPGTDTQYF
TRBJ1-5	-	TRBV19	-	TGTGCCAGTAGTATAGAGAGGGCGGCGATAGCGCCCCAGCATTTT	CASSIERAAIAPQHF
TRBJ2-3	-	TRBV5-1	TRBD1	TGCGCCAGCAGCCCCGGGACAGGGCGTACAGATACGCAGTATTTT	CASSPGTGRTDTQYF
TRBJ2-2	once	TRBV5-6	-	TGTGCCAGCAGGTTCGGAGCGCCCGGGGAGCTGTTTTTT	CASRFGAPGELFF
TRBJ2-5	few	TRBV7-9	TRBD2	TGTGCCAGCAGCTCCCCCCTAGCGGGGGCCCCGGGGCAAGAGACCCAGTACTTC	CASSSPLAGAPGQETQYF
TRBJ1-1	-	TRBV5-4	-	TGTGCCAGCAGCTTGGGGTCGCAGGGGAGTCTTCCCTTCTTT	CASSLGSQGSLPFF
TRBJ2-1	-	TRBV5-1	TRBD2	TGCGCCAGCAGTACGGGGACTAGCGGGGGGAGTGAGGAGCAGTTCTTC	CASSTGTSGGSEEQFF
TRBJ2-3	-	TRBV6-4	-	TGTGCCAGCAGTGACGTTATAGGGAGTCTCACAGATACGCAGTATTTT	CASSDVIGSLTDTQYF
TRBJ1-5	few	TRBV28	TRBD1	TGTGCCAGCAGTTTAGGGACAGCGATTGCCAGTTGGCGATCCTATAGCAATCAGCCCCAGCATTTT	CASSLGTAIASWRSYSNQPQHF
TRBJ2-5	-	TRBV7-2	TRBD1	TGTGCCAGCAGCTTAACAGGGGAAGGGGAGACCCAGTACTTC	CASSLTGEGETQYF
TRBJ2-1	-	TRBV7-8	-	TGTGCCAGCAGCCCGGTCTACTACAATGAGCAGTTCTTC	CASSPVYYNEQFF
TRBJ2-3	-	TRBV24-1	-	TGTGCCACCAGTGATTTCCAGGGGACAGATACGCAGTATTTT	CATSDFQGTDTQYF